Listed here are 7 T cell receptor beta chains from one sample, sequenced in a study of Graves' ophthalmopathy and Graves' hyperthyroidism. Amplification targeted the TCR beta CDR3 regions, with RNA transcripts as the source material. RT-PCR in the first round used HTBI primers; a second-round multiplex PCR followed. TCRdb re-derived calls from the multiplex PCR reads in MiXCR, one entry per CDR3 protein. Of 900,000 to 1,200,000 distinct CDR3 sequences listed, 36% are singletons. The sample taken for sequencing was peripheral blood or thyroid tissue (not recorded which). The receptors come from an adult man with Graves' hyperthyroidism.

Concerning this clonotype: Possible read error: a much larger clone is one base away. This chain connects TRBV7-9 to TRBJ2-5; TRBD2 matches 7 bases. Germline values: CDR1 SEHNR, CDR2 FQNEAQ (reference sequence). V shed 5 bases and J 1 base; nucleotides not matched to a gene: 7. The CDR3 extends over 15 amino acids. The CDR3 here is CASSPGGRSQETQYF. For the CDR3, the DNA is TGTGCCAGCAGCCCGGGAGGCAGGTCCCAAGAGACCCAGTACTTC.

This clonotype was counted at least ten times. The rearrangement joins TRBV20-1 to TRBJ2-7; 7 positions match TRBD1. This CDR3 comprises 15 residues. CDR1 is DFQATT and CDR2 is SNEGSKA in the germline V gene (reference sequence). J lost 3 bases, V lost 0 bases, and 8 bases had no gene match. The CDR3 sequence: CSARDLDDRDYEQYF. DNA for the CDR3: TGCAGTGCTAGAGATCTCGATGACAGGGACTACGAGCAGTACTTC.

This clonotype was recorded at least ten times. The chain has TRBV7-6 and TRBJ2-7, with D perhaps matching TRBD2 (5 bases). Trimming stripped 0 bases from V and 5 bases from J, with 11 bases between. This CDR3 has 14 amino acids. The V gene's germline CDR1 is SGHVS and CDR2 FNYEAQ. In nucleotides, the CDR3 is TGTGCCAGCAGCTTAGCAGTCCACGGGGACGAGCAGTACTTC. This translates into CASSLAVHGDEQYF. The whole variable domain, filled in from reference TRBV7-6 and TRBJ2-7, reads GAGVSQSPRYKVTKRGQDVALRCDPISGHVSLYWYRQALGQGPEFLTYFNYEAQQDKSGLPNDRFSAERPEGSISTLTIQRTEQRDSAMYRCASSLAVHGDEQYFGPGTRLTVT.

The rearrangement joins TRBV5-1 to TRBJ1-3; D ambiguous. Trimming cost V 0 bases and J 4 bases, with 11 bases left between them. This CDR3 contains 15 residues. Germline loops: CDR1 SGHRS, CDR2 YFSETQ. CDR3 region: CASSLGVARGNTIYF. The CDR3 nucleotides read TGCGCCAGCAGCTTGGGGGTTGCCAGGGGAAACACCATATATTTT.

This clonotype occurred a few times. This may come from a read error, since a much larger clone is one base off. The CDR3, as DNA: TGTGCCAGCAGTTACGGGGGAGAGTATGGCTACACCTTC. It specifies CASSYGGEYGYTF. The chain has TRBV6-5 and TRBJ1-2, with D perhaps matching TRBD1 (5 bases). The germline V gene has CDR1 MNHEY and CDR2 SVGAGI. CDR3 length equals 13 residues. V lost 2 bases and J 5 bases, leaving 9 bases between the germline ends.

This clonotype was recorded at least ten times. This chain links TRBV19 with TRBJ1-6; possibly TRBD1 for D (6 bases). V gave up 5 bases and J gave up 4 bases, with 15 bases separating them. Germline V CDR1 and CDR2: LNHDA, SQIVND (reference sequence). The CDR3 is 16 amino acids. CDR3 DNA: TGTGCCAGTAGTGCCGTGGGGGGCGGATATAATTCACCCCTCCACTTT. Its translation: CASSAVGGGYNSPLHF.

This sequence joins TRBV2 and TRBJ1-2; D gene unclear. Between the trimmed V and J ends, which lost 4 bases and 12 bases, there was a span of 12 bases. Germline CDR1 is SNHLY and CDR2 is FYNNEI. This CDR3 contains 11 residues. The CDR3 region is CASSAGTGNTF. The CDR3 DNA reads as TGTGCCAGCAGTGCCGGTACTGGAAACACCTTC.